This T cell receptor (beta chain) is from a study of technical replicates of blood from a handful of donors. Profiling relied on immunoSEQ multiplex PCR, and the TCRdb table lists in-frame clones only, not all of them. This table has 90,000 or so clones, 85% to 95% appearing once. What was sequenced was T cells isolated from PBMCs. This sequence was found in a human donor in good health.

The chain's CDR3 is CASSPALRNEQFF. The CDR3 nucleotides read TGTGCCAGCAGCCCCGCCCTAAGAAATGAGCAGTTCTTC. The V gene is TRBV27, the J gene TRBJ2-1; D is ambiguous. There are 13 residues in the CDR3. CDR1 and CDR2 from the germline V gene are MNHEY and SMNVEV (reference sequence). The V end lost 6 bases, the J end lost 7 bases, and 13 bases lay between the germline ends.